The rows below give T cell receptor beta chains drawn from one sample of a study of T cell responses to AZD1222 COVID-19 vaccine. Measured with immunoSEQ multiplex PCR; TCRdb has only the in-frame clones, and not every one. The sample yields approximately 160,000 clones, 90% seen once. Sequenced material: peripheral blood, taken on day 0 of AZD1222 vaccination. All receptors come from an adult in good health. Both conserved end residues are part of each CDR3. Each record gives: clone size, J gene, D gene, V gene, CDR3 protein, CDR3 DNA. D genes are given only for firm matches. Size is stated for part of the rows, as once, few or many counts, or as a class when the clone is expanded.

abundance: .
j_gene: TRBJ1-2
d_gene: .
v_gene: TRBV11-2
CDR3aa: CASSLARGGSYGYTF
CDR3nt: TGTGCCAGCAGCTTAGCCCGGGGGGGCAGCTATGGCTACACCTTC

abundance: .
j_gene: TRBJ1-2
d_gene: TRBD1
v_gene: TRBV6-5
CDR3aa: CASSYGGGRGLGYTF
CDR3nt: TGTGCCAGCAGTTACGGGGGAGGCAGGGGGCTCGGCTACACCTTC

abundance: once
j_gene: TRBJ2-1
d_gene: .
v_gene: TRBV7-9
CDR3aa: CASSLGGGAYNEQFF
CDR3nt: TGTGCCAGCAGCTTGGGCGGAGGGGCCTACAATGAGCAGTTCTTC

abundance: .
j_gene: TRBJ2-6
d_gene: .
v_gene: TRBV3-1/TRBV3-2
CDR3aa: CASSQDDGAGANVLTF
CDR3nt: TGTGCCAGCAGCCAAGATGACGGGGCCGGGGCCAACGTCCTGACTTTC

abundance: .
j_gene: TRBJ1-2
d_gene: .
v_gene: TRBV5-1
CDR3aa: CASSPLGGDGYTF
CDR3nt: TGCGCCAGCAGCCCACTGGGGGGCGATGGCTACACCTTC

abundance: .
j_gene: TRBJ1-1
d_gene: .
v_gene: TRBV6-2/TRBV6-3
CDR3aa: CASGYEPENTEAFF
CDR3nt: TGTGCCAGCGGTTACGAACCGGAGAACACTGAAGCTTTCTTT

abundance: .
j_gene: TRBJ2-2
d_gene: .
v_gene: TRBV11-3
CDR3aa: CASSFELSPFINTGELFF
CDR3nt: TGTGCCAGCAGCTTTGAGTTATCTCCCTTCATTAACACCGGGGAGCTGTTTTTT

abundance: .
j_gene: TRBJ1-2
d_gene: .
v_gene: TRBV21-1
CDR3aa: CASSKRGWDNYGYTF
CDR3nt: TGTGCCAGCAGCAAAAGGGGGTGGGACAACTATGGCTACACCTTC

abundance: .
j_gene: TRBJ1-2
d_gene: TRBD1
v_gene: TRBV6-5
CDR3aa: CASRATGGMGYTF
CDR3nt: TGTGCCAGCAGGGCGACAGGGGGTATGGGCTACACCTTC

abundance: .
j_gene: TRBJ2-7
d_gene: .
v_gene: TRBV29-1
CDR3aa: CSVRARGLSYEQYF
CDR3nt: TGCAGCGTGCGCGCTCGCGGACTCTCCTACGAGCAGTACTTC

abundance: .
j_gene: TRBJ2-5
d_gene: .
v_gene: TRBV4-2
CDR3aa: CASSRLGDGTGDQETQYF
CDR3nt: TGTGCCAGCAGCCGACTGGGTGACGGGACTGGGGACCAAGAGACCCAGTACTTC

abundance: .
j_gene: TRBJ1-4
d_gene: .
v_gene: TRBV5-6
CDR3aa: CASTDRQGWEKLFF
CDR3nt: TGTGCCAGCACCGACCGGCAGGGTTGGGAAAAACTGTTTTTT

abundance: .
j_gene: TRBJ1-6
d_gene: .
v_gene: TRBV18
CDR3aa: CASSPYDPEVASPLHF
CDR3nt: TGTGCCAGCTCACCTTATGACCCCGAGGTAGCCTCACCCCTCCACTTT

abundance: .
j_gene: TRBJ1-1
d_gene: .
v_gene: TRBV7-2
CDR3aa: CASSLVSSTNTEAFF
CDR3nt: TGTGCCAGCAGCTTAGTTAGCTCCACGAACACTGAAGCTTTCTTT

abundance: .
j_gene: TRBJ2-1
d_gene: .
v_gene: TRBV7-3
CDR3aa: CASSPGVGNEQFF
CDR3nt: TGTGCCAGCAGCCCAGGGGTGGGGAATGAGCAGTTCTTC

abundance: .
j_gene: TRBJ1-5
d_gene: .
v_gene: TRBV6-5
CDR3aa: CASSPQGSNQPQHF
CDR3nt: TGTGCCAGCAGCCCCCAGGGTTCCAATCAGCCCCAGCATTTT

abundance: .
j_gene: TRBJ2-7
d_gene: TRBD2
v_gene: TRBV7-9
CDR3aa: CASSSLGLATYEQYF
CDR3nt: TGTGCCAGCAGCAGCCTCGGACTAGCAACCTACGAGCAGTACTTC

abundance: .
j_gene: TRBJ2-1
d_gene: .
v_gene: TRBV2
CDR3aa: CASGGRHWGSYNEQFF
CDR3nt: TGTGCCAGCGGGGGGAGACATTGGGGCTCCTACAATGAGCAGTTCTTC

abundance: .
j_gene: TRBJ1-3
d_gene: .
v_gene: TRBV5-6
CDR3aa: CASSLIVEGSGNTIYF
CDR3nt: TGTGCCAGCAGCTTAATCGTAGAGGGGTCTGGAAACACCATATATTTT

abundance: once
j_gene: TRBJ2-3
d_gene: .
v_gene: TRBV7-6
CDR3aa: CASSLAPRRAGDTQYF
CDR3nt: TGTGCCAGCAGCTTGGCCCCCAGGAGGGCCGGGGATACGCAGTATTTT

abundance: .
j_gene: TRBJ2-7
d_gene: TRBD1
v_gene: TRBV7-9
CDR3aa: CASSRRMGQAYEQYF
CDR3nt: TGTGCCAGCAGCCGTAGAATGGGACAGGCCTACGAGCAGTACTTC

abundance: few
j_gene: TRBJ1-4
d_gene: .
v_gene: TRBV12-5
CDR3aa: CASGLLDRKLFF
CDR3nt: TGTGCTAGTGGTTTGCTCGATAGAAAACTGTTTTTT

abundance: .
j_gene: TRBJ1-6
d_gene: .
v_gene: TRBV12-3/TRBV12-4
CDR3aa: CASRPIGGALHF
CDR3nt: TGTGCCAGCAGGCCTATCGGAGGGGCCCTCCACTTT

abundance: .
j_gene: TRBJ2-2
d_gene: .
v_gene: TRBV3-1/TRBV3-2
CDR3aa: CASSLLSGFTGELFF
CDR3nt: TGTGCCAGCAGCCTCCTCTCCGGGTTCACCGGGGAGCTGTTTTTT

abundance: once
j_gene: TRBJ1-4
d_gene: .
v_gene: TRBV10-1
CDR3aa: CASNRRANEKLFF
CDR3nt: TGCGCCAGTAACCGGAGGGCTAATGAAAAACTGTTTTTT

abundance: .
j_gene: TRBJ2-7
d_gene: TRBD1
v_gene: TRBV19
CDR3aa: CASRPGTGNSYEQYF
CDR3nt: TGTGCCAGTAGACCAGGGACAGGGAACTCCTACGAGCAGTACTTC

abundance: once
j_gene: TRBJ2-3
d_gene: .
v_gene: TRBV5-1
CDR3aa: CASSQDASSDTQYF
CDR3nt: TGCGCCAGCAGCCAGGACGCATCCTCAGATACGCAGTATTTT

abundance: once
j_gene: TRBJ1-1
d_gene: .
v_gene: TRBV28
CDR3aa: CASTDPGEQRGKAFF
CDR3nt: TGTGCCAGCACCGATCCAGGGGAGCAGAGGGGGAAAGCTTTCTTT

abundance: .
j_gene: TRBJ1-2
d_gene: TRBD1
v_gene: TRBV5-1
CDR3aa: CASSPQGFYGYTF
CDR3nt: TGCGCCAGCAGCCCACAGGGGTTCTATGGCTACACCTTC

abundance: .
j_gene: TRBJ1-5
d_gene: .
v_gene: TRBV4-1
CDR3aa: CASSHYIGSNQPQHF
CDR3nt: TGCGCCAGCAGCCACTACATCGGTAGCAATCAGCCCCAGCATTTT

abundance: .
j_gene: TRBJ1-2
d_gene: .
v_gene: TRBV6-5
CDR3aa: CASRANYGYTF
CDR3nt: TGTGCCAGTAGAGCTAACTATGGCTACACCTTC

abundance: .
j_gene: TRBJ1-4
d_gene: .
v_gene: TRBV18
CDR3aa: CASSPGTTEKLFF
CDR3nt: TGTGCCAGCTCACCAGGGACAACGGAAAAACTGTTTTTT

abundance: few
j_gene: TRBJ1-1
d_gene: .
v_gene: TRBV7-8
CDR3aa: CASSLNENTEAFF
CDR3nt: TGTGCCAGCAGCTTAAACGAGAACACTGAAGCTTTCTTT

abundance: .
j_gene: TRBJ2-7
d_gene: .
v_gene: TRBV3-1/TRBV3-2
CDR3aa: CASSQVGEQYF
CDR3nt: TGTGCCAGCAGCCAAGTAGGGGAGCAGTACTTC

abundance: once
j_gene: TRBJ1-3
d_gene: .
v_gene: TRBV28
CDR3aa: CASSPPMPSGNTIYF
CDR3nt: TGTGCCAGCAGTCCACCAATGCCTTCAGGAAACACCATATATTTT

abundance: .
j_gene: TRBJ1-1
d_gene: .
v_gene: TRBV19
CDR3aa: CATKRVGNTEAFF
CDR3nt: TGTGCCACCAAAAGGGTTGGGAACACTGAAGCTTTCTTT

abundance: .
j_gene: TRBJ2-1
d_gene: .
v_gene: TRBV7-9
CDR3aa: CASLGAIGDEQFF
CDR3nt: TGTGCCAGCCTCGGGGCAATTGGCGATGAGCAGTTCTTC

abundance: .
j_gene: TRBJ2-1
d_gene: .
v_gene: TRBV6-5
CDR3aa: CASRLTYNEQFF
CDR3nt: TGTGCCAGCAGACTCACCTACAATGAGCAGTTCTTC

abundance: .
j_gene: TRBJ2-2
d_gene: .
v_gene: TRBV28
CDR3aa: CASIRTWNTGELFF
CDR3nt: TGTGCCAGCATAAGGACCTGGAACACCGGGGAGCTGTTTTTT

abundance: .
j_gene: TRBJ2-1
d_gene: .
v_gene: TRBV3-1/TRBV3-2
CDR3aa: CASSRNNEQFF
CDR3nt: TGTGCCAGCAGCCGTAACAATGAGCAGTTCTTC

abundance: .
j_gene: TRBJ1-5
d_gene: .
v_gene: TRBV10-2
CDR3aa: CASSSIPGPQHF
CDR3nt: TGCGCCAGCTCCTCTATTCCGGGGCCCCAGCATTTT